This is a list of T cell receptor beta chains from one sample in a study of tumor and adjacent non-tumor tissue in lung cancer. TCRdb re-called the multiplex PCR reads with MiXCR, one entry per CDR3 protein. The table lists 85,000 or so distinct CDR3 sequences, around 82% of them singletons, with less than 25% in the top ten. Sequencing input: distant non-tumor lung tissue. The receptors here all came from a woman between 50 and 59 years old with non-small cell lung cancer. The CDR3 runs from the conserved cysteine through the conserved F or W. Each record gives: V gene, J gene, CDR3 protein.

v_gene: TRBV6-6
j_gene: TRBJ2-7
CDR3aa: CDSSFMLRDFEQYF

v_gene: TRBV29-1
j_gene: TRBJ2-7
CDR3aa: CSVFTDFYEQYF

v_gene: TRBV5-6
j_gene: TRBJ2-7
CDR3aa: CASGLMVGEQYF

v_gene: TRBV20-1
j_gene: TRBJ2-2
CDR3aa: CSARPSGRGGTGELVF

v_gene: TRBV12-3/TRBV12-4
j_gene: TRBJ1-5
CDR3aa: CTSSLEPHQPQHF

v_gene: TRBV5-4
j_gene: TRBJ2-7
CDR3aa: CASSHRGGKGVNEQYF

v_gene: TRBV4-1
j_gene: TRBJ2-3
CDR3aa: CASRQSLAGDTDTQYF

v_gene: TRBV12-3/TRBV12-4
j_gene: TRBJ1-5
CDR3aa: CTSKTKGGDRPQHF

v_gene: TRBV21-1
j_gene: TRBJ1-1
CDR3aa: CAPPVTGTEAFF

v_gene: TRBV5-4
j_gene: TRBJ2-1
CDR3aa: CASSTGTGDYNEQFF

v_gene: TRBV15
j_gene: TRBJ2-3
CDR3aa: CATSRGTGETDTQYF

v_gene: TRBV29-1
j_gene: TRBJ1-1
CDR3aa: CGVVGNTETFF

v_gene: TRBV10-2
j_gene: TRBJ2-7
CDR3aa: CVSSESQGGYEQYF

v_gene: TRBV6-5
j_gene: TRBJ2-7
CDR3aa: CASIFRQGKGFEQYF

v_gene: TRBV6-5
j_gene: TRBJ2-7
CDR3aa: CASSDPERSYEQYF

v_gene: TRBV5-4
j_gene: TRBJ1-2
CDR3aa: CASSLAGQVYGYTF

v_gene: TRBV6-1
j_gene: TRBJ2-7
CDR3aa: CASTLLLDRVYEQYF

v_gene: TRBV11-2
j_gene: TRBJ2-1
CDR3aa: CASSSLAGTTMQLF